What follows describes a single TCR beta chain. No antigen is known for it. No much larger clone exists at a distance of one base, and base qualities are not known. These data come from a study of cytomegalovirus exposure and HLA in healthy donors (dated by TCRdb to the late 2010s). Study-level background: In an earlier analysis of fewer than 750 of the donors, about 260 Gb of sequence data and some 120 million unique TCR beta sequences from roughly 180 million T cells were reported. A later genetic analysis used genome-wide SNP genotypes for about three fifths of the roughly 700 donors, treating that subset as a discovery cohort. To predict cytomegalovirus infection status, the study brought together high-throughput TCR immunosequencing, statistical association of individual TCRs with disease status, and machine learning. A handful of DR-DQ haplotypes were handled as single units for association and clustering because linkage in the cohort was strong. A later analysis re-examined previously published TCR beta repertoires from about 700 donors and added high-resolution HLA genotyping to investigate patterns of TCR occurrence. Besides the first cohort of roughly 640 subjects, a separate validation cohort made up of 120 or so different subjects was used. To decide whether each TCR beta V gene segment behaved as functional or pseudogenic, an earlier analysis of 587 of the donors relied on high-throughput TCR beta sequencing. The study aimed to test whether signatures of past pathogen exposure could be identified by cataloging public T cell receptors. Among the approximately 430 genotyped donors, under 90% belonged to the genetic ancestry cluster associated with self-reported Caucasian donors. Class I and class II HLA loci were covered by the typing at four-digit resolution. Typing coverage differed by locus: A, B, C, DRB1 and DQB1 were typed in roughly 629-630 donors, DQA1 in 522, DPA1 in 606, and DPB1 in just under 490. Alongside the repertoire data, information on donor age, sex, ethnicity and CMV serostatus was compiled. About 280 gigabases of sequencing data and around 88 million unique TCR sequences made up an early release that covered under 750 HLA-typed donors. Across 398 genotyped donors of the cohort, an average of roughly 230,000 unique TCR beta nucleotide sequences per donor were sequenced, and 15% to 20% of those sequences were non-productive. The later analysis used no new phenotypic data to find candidate immune exposures, relying instead on TCR beta sequences and their occurrence across donors. All discovery cohort repertoires had been generated using a single sequencing platform. Using immunosequencing, the study profiled T cell repertoires from 666 subjects and related those repertoires to cytomegalovirus serostatus. The full study reports these points: Correlated functional status among segregating V segments might be attributable to linkage disequilibrium, but an unknown experimental factor could not be ruled out. In both the original and validation cohorts, the classifier was reported to diagnose cytomegalovirus status with high specificity and sensitivity. Most CMV-associated TCR beta chains appeared to be HLA-restricted in a later analysis, and the HLA associations seemed to be driven largely by CMV exposure. In an earlier analysis of approximately 590 of the donors, most TCR beta V segments appeared in productive rearrangements about 87% or about 30% of the time, broadly matching IMGT annotations. According to the authors, the approach could potentially be generalized to other disease states and immunological phenotypes. Because HLA typing was missing for some donors at each locus, association tests included only the typed subset. Some IMGT-functional V segments, including TRBV6-2 and TRBV6-3, could not be told apart with the 87-base-pair reads, so those segments were excluded. Some 15 rarely observed V segments, including chromosome 9 orphons, were excluded from the earlier analysis of several hundred of the donors because counts were too low. A further reported finding was that TCR beta sequences accurately predicted the HLA-A and HLA-B alleles for most subjects in the first cohort. V-gene and J-gene trimming of TCR beta chains was associated with a missense DCLRE1C variant in a later genetic analysis, and the association was replicated in an independent cohort. According to a later genetic analysis, donors in an Asian-associated ancestry cluster had fewer N-insertions in productive TCRs than the roughly 700-donor mean. In vitro tests confirmed that a few of the cytomegalovirus-associated TCR beta chains recognize cytomegalovirus antigens. In the study, around 150 TCR beta chains were listed as associated with cytomegalovirus. When HLA alleles, especially DR and DQ, strongly co-occurred, TCR associations were difficult to assign to individual alleles. In a later analysis, HLA-associated TCR beta chains were found to be more clonally expanded and to have lower generation probabilities than equally common non-associated chains. A later analysis associated roughly 17,000 TCR beta sequences with specific HLA alleles at a false discovery rate of 0.05. This cohort had only TCR beta chains sequenced, and the lack of alpha or paired-chain data limited which features could be detected. According to a later analysis, TCR association rates differed among HLA loci, with DRB1 alleles showing the most associated TCRs and HLA-C alleles showing the fewest. Presence/absence analyses assumed roughly uniform sequencing depth across donors, an assumption that may not hold. While some public TCRs were present in many individuals, most TCR sequences turned up only very rarely across donors. CMV serostatus was the only immune exposure information available for the cohort. A cluster of highly shared sequence variants was judged likely to represent a technical artifact of the sequencing pipeline. In a later analysis, several top co-occurrence clusters were reported to appear linked to parvovirus B19, influenza, CMV and Epstein-Barr virus.

CDR1 is given as WSHSY and CDR2 as SAAADI, both from the germline V gene. V drops 3 bases and J drops 3 bases, leaving 18 bases in between. From the cysteine through the phenylalanine, the CDR3 covers 16 amino acids. The DNA shown is the 48-base CDR3, in frame from base 1. The cohort comprised around 700 healthy bone marrow donors. At the time of sampling, every cohort member was nominally healthy, though immune exposures that went unrecorded were likely present. The donor tested CMV seropositive and was one of the 289 seropositive cohort members. A peripheral blood sample was collected from each donor, and TCR beta sequencing was performed on peripheral blood mononuclear cells. The Qiagen DNeasy Blood Extraction Kit was used to extract genomic DNA from the blood cell samples. Libraries came from the immunoSEQ multiplex PCR assay. For the multiplex PCR, a mixture combining 60 forward primers for TCR Vbeta segments and 13 reverse primers for TCR Jbeta segments was used. The CDR3 region of rearranged TCR beta genes was amplified from genomic DNA with a multiplex PCR assay. Amplified TCR beta libraries were sequenced as 87-base-pair reads on the Illumina HiSeq System. The paper's data handling went like this. A later analysis tallied roughly 78 million unique TCR beta chains across the 666 repertoires, and approximately 12 million of those chains were shared by two or more donors. To remove PCR and sequencing errors, raw reads were error-corrected and collapsed into unique sequences using a nearest-neighbor algorithm that merged closely related sequences. CDR3 sequences were aligned to IMGT reference sequences to assign V, D and J gene segments. Each retained sequence needed at least a six-nucleotide match to both a V gene segment and a J gene segment. Rearrangements were called productive when the CDR3 lacked stop codons and stayed in frame with V and J; all others were non-productive. Following IMGT convention, CDR3 was defined as the stretch from the second conserved V-encoded cysteine up to the conserved J-encoded phenylalanine. The earlier analysis of some 540 of the donors excluded any sequence lacking an unambiguous match to a single V gene segment. An earlier analysis of several hundred of the donors called V segments functional above 56.7% productive rearrangements and segregating when the between-donor standard deviation exceeded 5%. A statistical classification framework was developed to diagnose cytomegalovirus status using the catalog of TCR beta chain sequences. In a later analysis, V and J genes were assigned by comparing TCR nucleotide sequences against IMGT/GENE-DB human TR gene sequences. Using the TCRdist pipeline, a later analysis assigned CDR3 sequences along with most-parsimonious VDJ recombination scenarios. In a later analysis, each TCR beta chain was defined by its CDR3 amino acid sequence together with its V-gene family, and reads lacking a unique V-gene family were excluded. In a later analysis, several hundred highly shared, low-generation-probability nucleotide sequences were removed to address suspected cross-contamination and a sequencing artifact. For each public chain, a later analysis derived a clonal expansion index from normalized ranks of inferred template counts within each repertoire. In a later analysis, generation probabilities were computed with a VDJ recombination model fitted to out-of-frame rearrangements, and the resulting probabilities were checked against IGoR. Hypergeometric tests were used in a later analysis to score TCR-TCR, TCR-HLA and TCR-CMV co-occurrence, with a repertoire-size bias correction applied to the TCR pairs. In a later analysis, false discovery rates were estimated by permuting HLA or CMV assignments 20 times. In a later analysis, co-occurring TCRs were grouped using DBSCAN, and TCRdist sequence similarity was added for clustering within HLA-allele-positive subsets. Repertoires with fewer than 30,000 or more than 120,000 public chains, plus five repertoires with anomalous nucleotide sharing, were excluded from co-occurrence clustering. The table was pulled from immuneACCESS by TCRdb, which kept in-frame rearrangements only. Such tables lose some clones; where checked, under half of the loss comes from unresolved V genes, and the rest has no known cause. The D gene and trimming were derived from the DNA, and the V and J assignments and clone size from that table. Across this sample there are about 180,000 clones, with about four fifths seen only once. Just under 5% of the sample is in the top ten clones.

The sequence was obtained from a woman aged 18-30 years in good health and CMV-seropositive. The sequence is built from TRBV10-2 and TRBJ2-7; the D gene remains uncertain. The sequenced material came from PBMCs. The CDR3 has the sequence CASSENAPPLGYEQYF. Here is the DNA: TGCGCCAGCAGTGAAAACGCCCCCCCCCTCGGCTACGAGCAGTACTTC.